The 13 T cell receptor beta chains below come from one sample, sequenced in a study of OX40 agonist ivuxolimab in advanced cancers. Only in-frame clones appear in the TCRdb table, and some are missing; sequencing was by immunoSEQ multiplex PCR. This repertoire shows about 75,000 clones, more than 85% found once; its top ten account for about 8.6%. This material consisted of CD4+ or CD8+ T cells sorted from blood, taken in a trial of the OX40 agonist ivuxolimab. The receptors come from an adult with an advanced solid tumor such as melanoma, head and neck, liver or kidney cancer.

V usage is TRBV6-5 and J usage is TRBJ2-6; D unresolved. V was clipped by 7 bases and J by 2 bases, with 12 bases between them. The CDR3 spans 15 residues. Germline V gene data show CDR1 as MNHEY and CDR2 as SVGAGI. CDR3 loop: CASTEILTGANVLTF. Written as DNA, the CDR3 is TGTGCCAGCACCGAAATATTAACTGGGGCCAACGTCCTGACTTTC.

The rearrangement uses TRBV11-2 and TRBJ1-1; TRBD1 is a possible D gene (6 bases). Germline CDR1 SGHAT, CDR2 FQNNGV. The ends were cut back, 4 bases at V and 6 bases at J, with 18 bases in the middle. CDR3 size: 15 residues. The CDR3 coding sequence is TGTGCCAGCAGCTGGAGCCCGGGACATACTGCTGAAGCTTTCTTT. Amino acids: CASSWSPGHTAEAFF.

The chain joins TRBV28 to TRBJ2-7; TRBD1 might be the D (7 bases). CDR3 length: 15 residues. V was shortened by 2 bases and J by 4 bases, with 15 bases between the two germline ends. The germline V gene has CDR1 MDHEN and CDR2 SYDVKM. This CDR3 reads CASSLAGGSLYEQYF. CDR3 coding DNA: TGTGCCAGCAGTTTAGCAGGGGGGAGCTTGTACGAGCAGTACTTC.

The chain employs TRBV30 and TRBJ1-1, with D tentatively TRBD1 (5 bases). The CDR3 is 12 residues long. Deletions cut 5 bases from V and 10 bases from J, with 17 bases between. Germline CDR1 reads GTSNPN; CDR2 reads SVGIG (reference sequence). The CDR3 coding sequence is TGTGCCTGGGACACCGGGACCCGGAGAGCTTTCTTT. Amino acid sequence: CAWDTGTRRAFF. Drawing the rest from reference TRBV30 and TRBJ1-1, the complete variable domain is SQTIHQWPATLVQPVGSPLSLECTVEGTSNPNLYWYRQAAGRGLQLLFYSVGIGQISSEVPQNLSASRPQDRQFILSSKKLLLSDSGFYLCAWDTGTRRAFFGQGTRLTVV.

The chain employs TRBV5-6 and TRBJ2-7, with 9 bases fitting TRBD2. The CDR3 contains 14 residues. Looked up from germline, CDR1 is SGHDT and CDR2 is YYEEEE. V gave up 4 bases and J gave up 5 bases; unmatched junction bases: 7. The CDR3 reads CASSSEAGGNEQYF. DNA of the CDR3: TGTGCCAGCAGCAGTGAAGCGGGAGGTAACGAGCAGTACTTC.

The V gene is TRBV28, the J gene TRBJ2-6, with D hard to call. Between the trimmed V and J ends, which lost 6 bases and 0 bases, there was a span of 9 bases. Per the germline V gene, CDR1 is MDHEN and CDR2 is SYDVKM. The CDR3 loop spans 15 amino acids. The DNA of the CDR3 is TGTGCCAGCAGGTGGGCCCTCTCTGGGGCCAACGTCCTGACTTTC. Residues: CASRWALSGANVLTF.

The chain joins TRBV18 to TRBJ2-5, with 9 bases fitting TRBD1. The length of the CDR3 is 14 residues. J gave up 6 bases and V 8 bases, and 10 bases lay outside the gene matches. Germline lookup yields CDR1 KGHSH and CDR2 LQKENI. The CDR3 nucleotides are TGTGCCAGCAGGACCGGGACAGGGCAAAAGACCCAGTACTTC. Its protein is CASRTGTGQKTQYF.

The V and J genes are TRBV15 and TRBJ2-5; either TRBD1 or TRBD2 may fit D (6 bases each). TRBJ2-7 explains the end of the DNA better; the J call may be wrong. The CDR3 has 14 residues. Germline assignment: CDR1 LNHNV and CDR2 YYDKDF (reference sequence). CDR3: CATSRDRGAYEQYF. Written as DNA, the CDR3 is TGTGCCACCAGCAGAGATAGGGGGGCCTACGAGCAGTACTTC.

This clone has only one observation. The V call is TRBV6-5, the J call TRBJ2-3; 7 bases agree with TRBD1. This CDR3 spans 14 amino acids. The junction had 3 bases not matched to a gene; V was cut back by 5 bases and J by 1 base. Germline CDR1 is MNHEY and CDR2 is SVGAGI. In DNA, the CDR3 is TGTGCCAGCAGTCGGGACAGCCGCACAGATACGCAGTATTTT. It is translated as CASSRDSRTDTQYF.

The gene calls are TRBV12-5 and TRBJ2-5; no definite D call. This CDR3 contains 12 residues. The V end lost 0 bases, the J end lost 5 bases, and 4 bases lay between the germline ends. The germline gives CDR1 LGHNT, CDR2 FRNRAP. The CDR3 coding sequence is TGTGCTAGTGGTTTGGTGTTTGAGACCCAGTACTTC. Translation: CASGLVFETQYF.

The chain joins TRBV11-2 to TRBJ2-3; D may be TRBD2 (6 bases). The CDR3 sequence is 12 residues long. The ends were cut back, 5 bases at V and 8 bases at J, with 11 bases in the middle. Germline assignment: CDR1 SGHAT and CDR2 FQNNGV. Here the CDR3 reads CASSPPGSTQYF. The CDR3, as DNA: TGTGCCAGCAGCCCCCCCGGGAGTACGCAGTATTTT.

The chain has TRBV4-1 and TRBJ2-7; D is undetermined. The V gene lost 0 bases and the J gene lost 4 bases, with 13 bases spanning the gap. The CDR3 spans 15 residues. CDR1 is MGHRA and CDR2 is YSYEKL in the germline V gene. The CDR3: CASSQDERQLYEQYF. For the CDR3, the DNA is TGCGCCAGCAGCCAAGATGAAAGACAATTATACGAGCAGTACTTC.

The chain is built from TRBV28 and TRBJ2-7; TRBD1 matches 9 bases. The CDR3 sequence is 15 residues long. CDR1 and CDR2 from the germline V gene are MDHEN and SYDVKM. Unmatched junction bases numbered 8, after V lost 4 bases and J lost 4 bases. CDR3 region: CASSSGQGNRYEQYF. For the CDR3, the DNA is TGTGCCAGCAGTTCCGGACAGGGGAATCGATACGAGCAGTACTTC.